A single sample gave rise to the 31 T cell receptor beta chains below, sequenced in a study of shared clonotypes between healthy human individuals. CD8 cells regarded as naive lacked CD45RO, were positively chosen for CCR7, and omitted terminally differentiated effector memory CD45RA+ cells. Libraries were prepared by immunoSEQ multiplex PCR; TCRdb keeps only in-frame clonotypes and omits some of them. The data show around 1.9 million clones, around 95% seen once. The sequenced sample consisted of naive CD8+ T cells from PBMCs. The origin of the receptors is a man aged 18 to 30 in good health. Some clones in this sample may be carry-over from other donors' samples.

This chain joins TRBV9 and TRBJ2-2; the match to TRBD2 covers 7 bases. Trimming cost V 3 bases and J 7 bases; bases outside gene matches: 15. The CDR3 consists of 17 residues. CDR1 is SGDLS, CDR2 YYNGEE, per germline. The CDR3 region has the DNA TGTGCCAGCAGCGCCCCCCCAATCGCGGGAGTGGTCGGGGAGCTGTTTTTT. This sequence encodes CASSAPPIAGVVGELFF.

The chain couples TRBV7-9 to TRBJ1-1; the D gene is possibly TRBD1 (5 bases). Trimming removed 5 bases from V and 3 bases from J, with 22 bases in between. The CDR3 consists of 17 residues. Germline V gene data show CDR1 as SEHNR and CDR2 as FQNEAQ (reference sequence). The CDR3 region is CASSIPGPKRGDTEAFF. For the CDR3, the DNA is TGTGCCAGCAGCATCCCTGGGCCGAAGCGAGGGGACACTGAAGCTTTCTTT. The entire variable domain, with the rest obtained from reference TRBV7-9 and TRBJ1-1, is as follows: DTGVSQNPRHKITKRGQNVTFRCDPISEHNRLYWYRQTLGQGPEFLTYFQNEAQLEKSRLLSDRFSAERPKGSFSTLEIQRTEQGDSAMYLCASSIPGPKRGDTEAFFGQGTRLTVV.

The chain recombines TRBV7-9 with TRBJ2-7; D might be TRBD2 (6 bases). Germline CDR1 is SEHNR and CDR2 is FQNEAQ (reference sequence). Between the trimmed V and J ends, which lost 5 bases and 0 bases, there was a span of 8 bases. This CDR3 has 13 amino acids. The CDR3 sequence: CASSGGNSYEQYF. The DNA for the CDR3 is TGTGCCAGCAGCGGCGGGAACTCCTACGAGCAGTACTTC.

The gene calls are TRBV21-1 and TRBJ1-1; the table's D call, TRBD1, was not checked against the DNA. TRBV21-1 is classified as a pseudogene. The CDR3 is 12 residues long. CDR3: CASSYLQGEAFF. The CDR3 region has the DNA TGTGCCAGCAGCTACCTACAGGGTGAAGCTTTCTTT.

In the case of this clone: Other DNA sequences in this specimen translate into the identical CDR3. The rearrangement links TRBV7-9 to TRBJ2-1; D is tentatively TRBD1 or TRBD2 (6 bases each). The CDR3 contains 12 residues. V lost 1 base and J lost 10, with 8 bases in between. The germline CDR1 and CDR2 sequences are SEHNR and FQNEAQ (reference sequence). The CDR3 nucleotides read TGTGCCAGCAGCTTAGAGGGGGGAGAGCAGTTCTTC. It specifies CASSLEGGEQFF.

There are a few counts of this clone. The chain uses TRBV10-3 and TRBJ2-2; either TRBD1 or TRBD2 may supply D (5 bases each). Per the germline V gene, CDR1 is ENHRY and CDR2 is SYGVKD. CDR3 length: 16 amino acids. V lost 2 bases, J lost 0 bases, and 10 bases lay in between. DNA of the CDR3: TGTGCCATCAGTGAGAGTGGGGGATCGAACACCGGGGAGCTGTTTTTT. Protein product: CAISESGGSNTGELFF.

V usage is TRBV12-2 and J usage is TRBJ2-5. TRBV12-2 is labeled a pseudogene. This CDR3 comprises 19 residues. CDR3 loop: CASRPRGERTFIYQETQYF. The DNA for the CDR3 is TGTGCAAGTCGCCCACGGGGCGAGCGAACCTTTATCTACCAAGAGACCCAGTACTTC.

This clone was recorded only once. This chain uses TRBV4-1 with TRBJ1-2; a possible D gene is TRBD1 (5 bases). Germline V CDR1 and CDR2: MGHRA, YSYEKL. CDR3 length: 14 residues. Trimming took 2 bases from V and 4 from J, leaving 11 bases between them. The CDR3, as DNA: TGCGCCAGCAGCCAACAGGGAGTTGCCTATGGCTACACCTTC. Encoded protein: CASSQQGVAYGYTF.

The gene calls are TRBV5-5 and TRBJ1-5; D ambiguous. The CDR3 spans 16 residues. V dropped 4 bases and J dropped 3 bases, with 17 bases sitting between them. CDR1 and CDR2 (germline): SGHKS, YYEKEE (reference sequence). As DNA, the CDR3 is TGTGCCAGCAGCCACGGTTCCGTGGGTAACAATCAGCCCCAGCATTTT. It yields the protein CASSHGSVGNNQPQHF.

The V call is TRBV5-1, the J call TRBJ2-7, with TRBD1 matching 11 bases. This CDR3 comprises 16 residues. J lost 7 bases, V lost 1 base, and 10 bases had no gene match. Germline CDR1 is SGHRS and CDR2 is YFSETQ. CDR3: CASSLRLGTGGSEQYF. The CDR3 DNA is TGCGCCAGCAGCTTGCGCCTCGGGACAGGGGGAAGTGAGCAGTACTTC.

The V and J genes are TRBV28 and TRBJ2-2; 11 nucleotides agree with TRBD2. With 3 bases clipped from V and 4 bases from J, the junction kept 10 bases outside the gene matches. Germline values: CDR1 MDHEN, CDR2 SYDVKM. The CDR3 has 18 amino acids. The CDR3 DNA follows: TGTGCCAGCAGTTTGGAGGGGTTAGCGGGAGGGCCCACCGGGGAGCTGTTTTTT. As protein: CASSLEGLAGGPTGELFF.

Points on this clone: Other DNA sequences from this sample encode an identical CDR3 as well. J is TRBJ2-7 and V is TRBV28; 7 bases agree with TRBD2. Germline V gene sequence: CDR1 MDHEN, CDR2 SYDVKM. Trimming at V came to 4 bases and at J to 4 bases, leaving 7 bases not matched to a gene. There are 14 residues in the CDR3. Here the CDR3 reads CASSYTGGGYEQYF. For the CDR3, the DNA is TGTGCCAGCAGTTACACCGGCGGGGGATACGAGCAGTACTTC.

The V call is TRBV6-5, the J call TRBJ1-3, with D unresolved. The germline V gene has CDR1 MNHEY and CDR2 SVGAGI. The CDR3 is 15 amino acids. Trimming removed 6 bases from V and 0 bases from J, with 12 bases in between. CDR3 protein: CASSPGLNSGNTIYF. The CDR3 DNA sequence: TGTGCCAGCAGCCCAGGACTGAACTCTGGAAACACCATATATTTT.

J is TRBJ2-7 and V is TRBV7-2; TRBD2 agrees at 11 bases. This CDR3 has 14 residues. The trim removed 4 bases at V and 5 bases at J, leaving 4 bases unmatched. Germline V gene sequence: CDR1 SGHTA, CDR2 FQGNSA. This chain's CDR3 is CASSSTSGKDEQYF. The CDR3 DNA reads TGTGCCAGCAGCTCGACTAGCGGGAAGGACGAGCAGTACTTC.

In this sample, this clone turned up once. The chain joins TRBV7-2 to TRBJ2-5, with D unresolved. V dropped 1 base and J dropped 4 bases, with 16 bases sitting between them. This CDR3 contains 16 residues. CDR1 SGHTA and CDR2 FQGNSA come from the germline V gene. Written as DNA, the CDR3 is TGTGCCAGCAGCTTAGTCGGACGCTTGGAAGGAGAGACCCAGTACTTC. Protein product: CASSLVGRLEGETQYF.

The chain combines TRBV5-1 with TRBJ2-1; no definite D call. V dropped 2 bases and J dropped 5 bases, with 8 bases sitting between them. CDR3 size: 13 residues. From germline, CDR1 is SGHRS and CDR2 YFSETQ. The CDR3 nucleotides are TGCGCCAGCAGCTTCCACCCCGACAATGAGCAGTTCTTC. Amino acid sequence: CASSFHPDNEQFF.

This chain joins TRBV11-2 and TRBJ2-1; 10 bases align to TRBD2. Trimming at V came to 1 base and at J to 8 bases, leaving 8 bases not matched to a gene. The CDR3 runs to 16 residues. From germline, CDR1 is SGHAT and CDR2 FQNNGV. The CDR3 here is CASSLGPSGSVHEQFF. Here the CDR3 DNA reads TGTGCCAGCAGCTTAGGCCCTAGCGGGAGTGTGCATGAGCAGTTCTTC.

This chain links TRBV6-6 with TRBJ2-7; TRBD2 agrees at 7 bases. CDR1 is MNHNY, CDR2 SVGAGI, per germline (reference sequence). The CDR3 has 14 residues. The junction had 12 bases not matched to a gene; V was cut back by 10 bases and J by 3 bases. The CDR3 loop is CAISTGGGNYEQYF. The CDR3 DNA follows: TGTGCCATCTCAACCGGCGGGGGTAACTACGAGCAGTACTTC.

The genes are TRBV19 and TRBJ2-1; D may be TRBD2 (10 bases). Germline CDR1 reads LNHDA; CDR2 reads SQIVND (reference sequence). V was pared by 5 bases and J by 5 bases, with 19 bases between. CDR3 length: 16 residues. The CDR3 region is CASSPDRGLANNEQFF. For the CDR3, the DNA is TGTGCCAGTAGTCCGGACAGGGGACTAGCGAACAATGAGCAGTTCTTC.

This CDR3 reads CSATPRDRAFNEQFF. For the CDR3, the DNA is TGCAGCGCCACACCCCGGGACAGGGCATTCAATGAGCAGTTCTTC. This chain links TRBV29-1 with TRBJ2-1; 9 bases fit TRBD1. V was pared by 7 bases and J by 6 bases, with 13 bases of the junction left unmatched. The germline CDR1 and CDR2 sequences are SQVTM and ANQGSEA. The CDR3 extends over 15 amino acids.

V is TRBV2 and J is TRBJ2-7; tentatively, D is TRBD2 (5 bases). The CDR3 length is 16 residues. V was trimmed by 5 bases and J by 0 bases, leaving 17 bases between them. Germline V gene sequence: CDR1 SNHLY, CDR2 FYNNEI. The CDR3 region has the DNA TGTGCCAGCAGTAGTCCGAGGGAACCTAGCTCCTACGAGCAGTACTTC. Translation: CASSSPREPSSYEQYF.

J is TRBJ2-1 and V is TRBV14, with TRBD1 matching 7 bases. Germline values: CDR1 SGHDN, CDR2 FVKESK. J gave up 5 bases and V 1 base, and 2 bases lay outside the gene matches. This CDR3 is 14 amino acids long. The CDR3 sequence: CASSQGTGDNEQFF. For the CDR3, the DNA is TGTGCCAGCAGCCAAGGAACAGGGGACAATGAGCAGTTCTTC.

This chain joins TRBV10-3 and TRBJ1-1; TRBD1 aligns across 7 bases. Germline CDR1 reads ENHRY; CDR2 reads SYGVKD. With 7 bases clipped from V and 1 base from J, the junction kept 3 bases outside the gene matches. This CDR3 is 13 amino acids long. DNA for the CDR3: TGTGCCATCAAGGAGGGGGCGAACACTGAAGCTTTCTTT. Translation gives CAIKEGANTEAFF.

The chain joins TRBV12-5 to TRBJ2-3, with TRBD2 identical over 11 bases. The germline gives CDR1 LGHNT, CDR2 FRNRAP. The CDR3 runs 19 residues. The J segment lost 0 bases and the V segment lost 2 bases, leaving 10 bases of the junction unmatched. CDR3 sequence: CASGLFLAGGQTSTDTQYF. The CDR3 DNA reads TGTGCTAGTGGTTTGTTCCTAGCGGGAGGCCAAACTAGCACAGATACGCAGTATTTT. The full variable domain, with the rest looked up from reference TRBV12-5 and TRBJ2-3, is DARVTQTPRHKVTEMGQEVTMRCQPILGHNTVFWYRQTMMQGLELLAYFRNRAPLDDSGMPKDRFSAEMPDATLATLKIQPSEPRDSAVYFCASGLFLAGGQTSTDTQYFGPGTRLTVL.

The chain uses TRBV19 and TRBJ2-7; 8 nucleotides match TRBD2. The germline V gene encodes CDR1 LNHDA and CDR2 SQIVND (reference sequence). The length of the CDR3 is 13 residues. Losses at the gene ends were 6 bases for V and 1 base for J; bases not matched to a gene: 2. As DNA, the CDR3 is TGTGCCAGTAGGAGCGGGGGATCCTACGAGCAGTACTTC. Its protein is CASRSGGSYEQYF.

The chain recombines TRBV19 with TRBJ2-7; 14 bases agree with TRBD2. CDR3 size: 16 residues. The junction had 15 bases not matched to a gene; V was cut back by 10 bases and J by 7 bases. CDR1 and CDR2 from the germline V gene are LNHDA and SQIVND (reference sequence). CDR3 coding DNA: TGTGCCATCCCTGACCGGACTAGCGGGAGGTCTCCGGAGCAGTACTTC. Translated: CAIPDRTSGRSPEQYF.

The chain employs TRBV4-1 and TRBJ2-1; TRBD2 matches at 8 bases. Trimming at V came to 4 bases and at J to 6 bases, leaving 8 bases not matched to a gene. Per the germline V gene, CDR1 is MGHRA and CDR2 is YSYEKL. This CDR3 contains 15 residues. Written as DNA, the CDR3 is TGCGCCAGCAGCCCGTCACCGGGAGGGGCCAATGAGCAGTTCTTC. Translated: CASSPSPGGANEQFF.

This chain uses TRBV4-1 with TRBJ1-1; D may be TRBD1 (5 bases). With 1 base removed from V and 4 bases from J, the gap between germline ends came to 13 bases. This CDR3 spans 15 amino acids. CDR1 is MGHRA and CDR2 is YSYEKL in the germline V gene. Here the CDR3 reads CASSQAGTYSTEAFF. For the CDR3, the DNA is TGCGCCAGCAGCCAAGCCGGGACCTACAGCACTGAAGCTTTCTTT.

V and J are TRBV6-1 and TRBJ2-1; 8 bases fit TRBD1. The ends lost 3 bases at V and 3 bases at J; junction bases unmatched: 7. Germline CDR1 MNHNS, CDR2 SASEGT. The CDR3 extends over 16 amino acids. The CDR3 reads CASSDVGQGLYNEQFF. The CDR3 nucleotides are TGTGCCAGCAGTGACGTCGGACAGGGCCTCTACAATGAGCAGTTCTTC.

The chain recombines TRBV5-1 with TRBJ1-1; perhaps TRBD1 as D (5 bases). V was trimmed by 4 bases and J by 6 bases, leaving 10 bases between them. Per the germline V gene, CDR1 is SGHRS and CDR2 is YFSETQ. The CDR3 length is 12 residues. CDR3 residues: CASSADSSEAFF. The CDR3 coding sequence is TGCGCCAGCAGCGCCGACAGTTCTGAAGCTTTCTTT.

This sequence joins TRBV27 and TRBJ1-4, with D hard to call. The CDR3 has 15 residues. Between the trimmed V and J ends, which lost 3 bases and 5 bases, there was a span of 13 bases. CDR1 and CDR2 (germline): MNHEY, SMNVEV (reference sequence). CDR3 DNA sequence: TGTGCCAGCAGTTTCTTGCGGGAGAGAAATGAAAAACTGTTTTTT. It specifies CASSFLRERNEKLFF.